This T cell receptor (beta chain) is drawn from a study of CD8+ T cells in alopecia areata. Sequencing relied on a cDNA template that was reverse transcribed from extracted RNA. Generated by immunoSEQ multiplex PCR, the TCRdb table keeps only in-frame clones and is missing some. The sample yields 110,000 or so clones, roughly two fifths seen once. Germline lookup yields CDR1 SQVTM and CDR2 ANQGSEA. Between the trimmed V and J ends, which lost 5 bases and 2 bases, there was a span of 10 bases. The CDR3 is made up of 12 amino acids. Specimen: CD4+ T cells sorted from blood. This TCR was recovered from a human donor with alopecia areata. This chain connects TRBV29-1 to TRBJ2-7; D perhaps matches TRBD2 (6 bases). CDR3 sequence: CSVSEGAYEQYF. CDR3 coding DNA: TGCAGCGTTTCGGAGGGTGCCTACGAGCAGTACTTC.